These T cell receptor beta chains were read from a single sample in a study of shared clonotypes between healthy human individuals. The protocol was immunoSEQ multiplex PCR, while the TCRdb copy is restricted to in-frame clones and leaves out a portion. The sample lists roughly 550,000 clones, roughly 95% occurring once. The sample comprised naive CD8+ T cells sorted from blood. These receptor sequences come from a woman younger than 45 in good health. Both conserved end residues are part of each CDR3. The D gene is left open where the match is weak. Rows give clone size only sometimes, using once, few, many, or a class for an expanded clone.

size: once; D: TRBD2; V: TRBV4-1; J: TRBJ2-7; CDR3: CASSQAVLAGGPYEQYF; DNA: TGCGCCAGCAGCCAAGCTGTACTAGCGGGAGGTCCCTACGAGCAGTACTTC
size: -; D: TRBD2; V: TRBV7-9; J: TRBJ2-7; CDR3: CASTSGSAYEQYF; DNA: TGTGCCAGTACAAGCGGGAGCGCCTACGAGCAGTACTTC
size: -; D: -; V: TRBV13; J: TRBJ2-1; CDR3: CASSGQERNEQFF; DNA: TGTGCCAGCAGCGGCCAAGAGCGGAATGAGCAGTTCTTC
size: -; D: -; V: TRBV10-3; J: TRBJ1-2; CDR3: CAISESITGYGYTF; DNA: TGTGCCATCAGTGAGTCGATTACAGGGTATGGCTACACCTTC
size: -; D: -; V: TRBV7-2; J: TRBJ2-7; CDR3: CASSLDFSLSYEQYF; DNA: TGTGCCAGCAGCTTAGATTTCTCCCTTTCCTACGAGCAGTACTTC
size: -; D: TRBD2; V: TRBV28; J: TRBJ2-6; CDR3: CASSPPLAGEAGANVLTF; DNA: TGTGCCAGCAGTCCTCCGTTAGCGGGAGAAGCTGGGGCCAACGTCCTGACTTTC
size: once; D: -; V: TRBV23-1; J: TRBJ2-1; CDR3: CASSQPSGLRYNEQFF; DNA: TGCGCCAGCAGTCAACCAAGCGGATTACGCTACAATGAGCAGTTCTTC
size: -; D: TRBD2; V: TRBV5-4; J: TRBJ2-1; CDR3: CASSLSAGWGTSGRYNEQFF; DNA: TGTGCCAGCAGCTTGTCGGCAGGGTGGGGGACTAGCGGGAGATACAATGAGCAGTTCTTC
size: once; D: -; V: TRBV5-1; J: TRBJ2-7; CDR3: CASSLGQGNEQYF; DNA: TGCGCCAGCAGCTTGGGGCAGGGAAACGAGCAGTACTTC
size: -; D: -; V: TRBV19; J: TRBJ1-1; CDR3: CASSIGRDEAFF; DNA: TGTGCCAGTAGTATAGGCAGGGATGAAGCTTTCTTT
size: once; D: -; V: TRBV19; J: TRBJ1-3; CDR3: CASSIEVLSGNTIYF; DNA: TGTGCCAGTAGTATAGAGGTCCTCTCTGGAAACACCATATATTTT
size: -; D: -; V: TRBV27; J: TRBJ2-1; CDR3: CASSFLADYNEQFF; DNA: TGTGCCAGCAGTTTTTTAGCTGACTACAATGAGCAGTTCTTC
size: -; D: -; V: TRBV11-3; J: TRBJ2-1; CDR3: CASSLVAGPRYEQFF; DNA: TGTGCCAGCAGCTTAGTGGCGGGCCCTCGATATGAGCAGTTCTTC
size: -; D: TRBD2; V: TRBV7-2; J: TRBJ2-1; CDR3: CASSLPSGMTSYNEQFF; DNA: TGTGCCAGCAGCTTACCTAGCGGGATGACCTCCTACAATGAGCAGTTCTTC
size: -; D: TRBD1; V: TRBV29-1; J: TRBJ1-6; CDR3: CSVEDTGGRNSPLHF; DNA: TGCAGCGTTGAAGATACAGGGGGCCGTAATTCACCCCTCCACTTT
size: -; D: -; V: TRBV28; J: TRBJ2-3; CDR3: CASRTSPDTQYF; DNA: TGTGCCAGCAGGACTTCCCCAGATACGCAGTATTTT
size: -; D: -; V: TRBV19; J: TRBJ1-5; CDR3: CASKQGGDNQPQHF; DNA: TGTGCCAGTAAACAGGGTGGAGACAATCAGCCCCAGCATTTT
size: -; D: -; V: TRBV29-1; J: TRBJ2-2; CDR3: CSALDTGELFF; DNA: TGCAGCGCCTTGGACACCGGGGAGCTGTTTTTT
size: -; D: TRBD1; V: TRBV7-8; J: TRBJ1-1; CDR3: CASSTGQGAPSTEAFF; DNA: TGTGCCAGCAGCACAGGACAGGGGGCGCCGAGTACTGAAGCTTTCTTT
size: -; D: -; V: TRBV2; J: TRBJ2-7; CDR3: CASRKVGRSSYEQYF; DNA: TGTGCCAGTAGAAAGGTAGGGAGGAGCTCCTACGAGCAGTACTTC
size: -; D: TRBD2; V: TRBV2; J: TRBJ2-7; CDR3: CASSSRRLALSYEQYF; DNA: TGTGCCAGCAGTTCCCGGCGACTAGCGCTCTCCTACGAGCAGTACTTC
size: -; D: -; V: TRBV30; J: TRBJ1-5; CDR3: CAWSTGFSNQPQHF; DNA: TGTGCCTGGAGTACTGGCTTTAGCAATCAGCCCCAGCATTTT
size: -; D: -; V: TRBV5-8; J: TRBJ1-5; CDR3: CASSRRGLGDQPQHF; DNA: TGTGCCAGCAGCAGACGGGGTCTGGGCGATCAGCCCCAGCATTTT
size: -; D: -; V: TRBV21-1; J: TRBJ1-3; CDR3: CASRMGANSGNTIYF; DNA: TGTGCCAGCCGGATGGGGGCGAACTCTGGAAACACCATATATTTT
size: -; D: -; V: TRBV27; J: TRBJ1-2; CDR3: CASKHEGSYGYTF; DNA: TGTGCCAGCAAACATGAAGGGTCCTATGGCTACACCTTC
size: -; D: TRBD1; V: TRBV18; J: TRBJ2-7; CDR3: CASSPPGTGVYEQYF; DNA: TGTGCCAGCTCACCACCAGGAACAGGGGTATACGAGCAGTACTTC
size: -; D: -; V: TRBV4-2; J: TRBJ1-1; CDR3: CASSQDMGTDTEAFF; DNA: TGTGCCAGCAGCCAAGATATGGGGACCGACACTGAAGCTTTCTTT
size: -; D: -; V: TRBV6-1; J: TRBJ1-5; CDR3: CASTYREAGNQPQHF; DNA: TGTGCCAGCACCTACAGGGAGGCCGGCAATCAGCCCCAGCATTTT
size: -; D: -; V: TRBV7-9; J: TRBJ2-7; CDR3: CASSKGTPWGGEQYF; DNA: TGTGCCAGCAGCAAAGGGACCCCCTGGGGAGGAGAGCAGTACTTC
size: few; D: -; V: TRBV27; J: TRBJ1-2; CDR3: CASRPHSGTNYGYTF; DNA: TGTGCCAGCAGGCCCCATAGCGGAACGAACTATGGCTACACCTTC
size: once; D: TRBD1; V: TRBV13; J: TRBJ1-4; CDR3: CASSYPGTGAEKLFF; DNA: TGTGCCAGCAGCTACCCCGGGACAGGGGCAGAAAAACTGTTTTTT
size: -; D: TRBD2; V: TRBV5-1; J: TRBJ2-5; CDR3: CASSPGTSGGETQYF; DNA: TGCGCCAGCAGCCCCGGGACTAGCGGGGGAGAGACCCAGTACTTC
size: -; D: -; V: TRBV5-6; J: TRBJ2-7; CDR3: CASSSGEGDEQYF; DNA: TGTGCCAGCAGTTCAGGGGAGGGCGACGAGCAGTACTTC
size: -; D: -; V: TRBV11-1; J: TRBJ2-3; CDR3: CASSMGTSEADTQYF; DNA: TGTGCCAGCAGCATGGGGACGTCGGAGGCAGATACGCAGTATTTT
size: -; D: -; V: TRBV20-1; J: TRBJ2-5; CDR3: CSGGSATQYF; DNA: TGCAGTGGTGGGTCCGCTACCCAGTACTTC
size: -; D: -; V: TRBV28; J: TRBJ1-3; CDR3: CASSLWPGTNSGNTIYF; DNA: TGTGCCAGCAGTTTATGGCCCGGGACAAACTCTGGAAACACCATATATTTT
size: -; D: TRBD2; V: TRBV10-1; J: TRBJ2-5; CDR3: CARAQRDSTETQYF; DNA: TGCGCCAGGGCCCAGCGGGACTCCACAGAGACCCAGTACTTC
size: -; D: TRBD2; V: TRBV27; J: TRBJ2-7; CDR3: CASGLAGGTYEQYF; DNA: TGTGCCAGCGGACTAGCGGGAGGAACCTACGAGCAGTACTTC
size: once; D: -; V: TRBV7-6; J: TRBJ1-1; CDR3: CASQPIRGGSTEAFF; DNA: TGTGCCAGTCAGCCTATCCGCGGGGGCTCCACTGAAGCTTTCTTT
size: -; D: -; V: TRBV7-9; J: TRBJ1-4; CDR3: CASSGRLDQKLFF; DNA: TGTGCCAGCAGCGGAAGACTAGACCAAAAACTGTTTTTT